Each of the 21 T cell receptor beta chains below was sequenced from the same sample in a study of cytotoxic CD8 clonotypes in ibrutinib-treated CLL. TCRdb keeps only in-frame clones here, not all; method: immunoSEQ multiplex PCR. The profile shows around 250,000 clones, about three quarters of them singletons. Sequences were derived from PBMCs, sampled after 24 months of ibrutinib treatment. The receptors shown here come from a human donor with chronic lymphocytic leukemia.

The rearrangement uses TRBV15 and TRBJ1-1, with D tentatively TRBD1 (5 bases). The CDR3 contains 15 residues. CDR1 LNHNV and CDR2 YYDKDF come from the germline V gene (reference sequence). With 4 bases removed from V and 5 bases from J, the gap between germline ends came to 17 bases. The CDR3 sequence is CATSTELGRGTEAFF. CDR3 in DNA: TGTGCCACCAGCACAGAGCTGGGGCGCGGAACTGAAGCTTTCTTT.

This sequence joins TRBV7-2 and TRBJ2-7; 12 positions agree with TRBD2. With 4 bases clipped from V and 10 bases from J, the junction kept 11 bases outside the gene matches. Germline CDR1 and CDR2: SGHTA and FQGNSA. This CDR3 has 15 amino acids. For the CDR3, the DNA is TGTGCCAGCAGCTCGACCCGACTAGCGGGAGTACCTCAGTACTTC. Translating gives CASSSTRLAGVPQYF.

A note on this clone: The junction differs from germline at one of its ends, possibly a read error. CDR3 in amino acids: CASSLGQGTSGRHQETQYF. The CDR3 coding sequence is TGTGCTAGCAGCTTAGGGCAGGGGACTAGCGGGCGGCACCAAGAGACCCAGTACTTC. The rearrangement joins TRBV7-7 to TRBJ2-5; 12 nucleotides match TRBD2. Germline CDR1 SSHAT, CDR2 FNYEAQ (reference sequence). The CDR3 is 19 amino acids.

The chain has TRBV11-2 and TRBJ1-2; 11 nucleotides line up with TRBD1. The ends lost 1 base at V and 3 bases at J; junction bases unmatched: 13. The CDR3 length is 19 residues. Germline V gene sequence: CDR1 SGHAT, CDR2 FQNNGV. The CDR3 DNA follows: TGTGCCAGCAGCTTAGGAGGACAGGGGGCTTCCCTACTAGACTATGGCTACACCTTC. Its protein is CASSLGGQGASLLDYGYTF.

This clone came up a few times. One junction end does not reproduce the germline sequence, and a read error may be involved. The genes are TRBV7-7 and TRBJ2-1; 7 nucleotides align to TRBD2. CDR3 length: 16 amino acids. Germline V gives CDR1 SSHAT, CDR2 FNYEAQ (reference sequence). CDR3 loop: CASSLWGGASYNEQFF. CDR3 nucleotides: TGTGCTAGCAGCCTGTGGGGGGGAGCCTCCTACAATGAGCAGTTCTTC.

The DNA of the CDR3 is TGTGCCAGCAGCTTAGATCTCTGGTCGGCCACCGGGGAGCTGTTTTTT. It specifies CASSLDLWSATGELFF. The chain links TRBV11-2 to TRBJ2-2; D is undetermined. V was cut by 0 bases and J by 4 bases, with 12 bases left in between. The CDR3 is 16 amino acids. The germline V gene encodes CDR1 SGHAT and CDR2 FQNNGV.

This clone was counted a single time. The CDR3 bases are TGTGCCAGCAGCTTCAGGGGTAATGAAAAACTGTTTTTT. The encoded protein is CASSFRGNEKLFF. The gene calls are TRBV11-2 and TRBJ1-4, with a weak D call TRBD1 (6 bases). V lost 3 bases, J lost 4 bases, and 6 bases lay in between. The CDR3 has 13 residues. Germline CDR1 SGHAT, CDR2 FQNNGV.

The chain joins TRBV18 to TRBJ1-4, with D unresolved. Trimming took 0 bases from V and 8 from J, leaving 4 bases between them. CDR3 length equals 12 residues. Germline V gives CDR1 KGHSH, CDR2 LQKENI. This chain's CDR3 is CASSPPGEKLFF. The CDR3 bases are TGTGCCAGCTCACCACCCGGGGAAAAACTGTTTTTT. The variable domain in full, completed from reference TRBV18 and TRBJ1-4, reads NAGVMQNPRHLVRRRGQEARLRCSPMKGHSHVYWYRQLPEEGLKFMVYLQKENIIDESGMPKERFSAEFPKEGPSILRIQQVVRGDSAAYFCASSPPGEKLFFGSGTQLSVL.

This clone has a handful of counts. The chain couples TRBV7-2 to TRBJ2-7, with D possibly called TRBD1 or TRBD2 (5 bases each). V was trimmed by 3 bases and J by 0 bases, leaving 15 bases between them. Germline V gene lookup returns CDR1 SGHTA and CDR2 FQGNSA. The CDR3 sequence is 16 residues long. CDR3 nucleotides: TGTGCCAGCAGCTTTGTCGGGACGGATAGCTCCTACGAGCAGTACTTC. Its protein is CASSFVGTDSSYEQYF.

The rearrangement joins TRBV4-2 to TRBJ1-2; the D is unclear. The CDR3 covers 14 residues. Per the germline V gene, CDR1 is LGHNA and CDR2 is YNFKEQ. The V end lost 0 bases, the J end lost 8 bases, and 13 bases lay between the germline ends. DNA of the CDR3: TGTGCCAGCAGCCAAGATGACGGCCTCCAGGGCTACACCTTC. Protein: CASSQDDGLQGYTF.

The V and J genes are TRBV7-2 and TRBJ2-5; D might be TRBD1 (6 bases). Trimming cost V 2 bases and J 1 base, with 8 bases left between them. The CDR3 is 14 amino acids. Germline values: CDR1 SGHTA, CDR2 FQGNSA. CDR3 coding DNA: TGTGCCAGCAGCTTATCCAGGGGCCAAGAGACCCAGTACTTC. Protein product: CASSLSRGQETQYF. Variable domain in full (rest from reference TRBV7-2 and TRBJ2-5): GAGVSQSPSNKVTEKGKDVELRCDPISGHTALYWYRQSLGQGLEFLIYFQGNSAPDKSGLPSDRFSAERTGGSVSTLTIQRTQQEDSAVYLCASSLSRGQETQYFGPGTRLLVL.

V is TRBV30 and J is TRBJ1-5, with TRBD1 matching 7 bases. The CDR3 is 18 residues long. Trimming removed 0 bases from V and 2 bases from J; junction bases left unmatched: 13. The germline CDR1 and CDR2 sequences are GTSNPN and SVGIG (reference sequence). The DNA for the CDR3 is TGTGCCTGGAGTGTAGGACGGAGGACAGGTTTAGGCAATCAGCCCCAGCATTTT. Residues: CAWSVGRRTGLGNQPQHF.

The chain recombines TRBV28 with TRBJ1-2; D gene unclear. The CDR3 runs to 15 residues. The V gene lost 5 bases and the J gene lost 5 bases, with 18 bases spanning the gap. CDR1 is MDHEN, CDR2 SYDVKM, per germline. CDR3 in DNA: TGTGCCAGCAGTGGTTCAGGACTGGGAGGGTATGGCTACACCTTC. Translating gives CASSGSGLGGYGYTF.

This rearrangement joins TRBV4-2 to TRBJ2-1; 13 bases are shared with TRBD2. Per germline, CDR1 LGHNA and CDR2 YNFKEQ. V lost 4 bases, J lost 6 bases, and 3 bases stayed unmatched. CDR3 length equals 15 residues. CDR3 DNA sequence: TGTGCCAGCAGCCTAGGACTAGCGGGAGTCAATGAGCAGTTCTTC. This translates into CASSLGLAGVNEQFF.

The rearrangement joins TRBV6-5 to TRBJ2-7, with D perhaps matching TRBD2 (6 bases). The CDR3 totals 14 residues. Trimming left V 9 bases short and J 3 bases short, with 18 bases between. Germline-derived CDR1 and CDR2 are MNHEY and SVGAGI. CDR3: CASSLVGGNYEQYF. In DNA, the CDR3 is TGTGCCAGTAGCCTCGTCGGGGGAAACTACGAGCAGTACTTC.

The chain has TRBV27 and TRBJ1-4, with D tentatively TRBD1 (6 bases). V was pared by 8 bases and J by 6 bases, with 19 bases between. The CDR3 totals 15 residues. CDR1 and CDR2 from the germline V gene are MNHEY and SMNVEV (reference sequence). The CDR3 here is CASSETGRRDEKLFF. CDR3 DNA sequence: TGTGCCAGCTCAGAAACAGGGAGAAGGGATGAAAAACTGTTTTTT.

This clone was found a few times. The CDR3 DNA is TGCGCCAGCAGCTTGGATTCGTTTCAGCCCCAGCATTTT. Encoded protein: CASSLDSFQPQHF. The chain joins TRBV5-1 to TRBJ1-5; D is unclear. The germline V gene has CDR1 SGHRS and CDR2 YFSETQ. Trimming removed 0 bases from V and 6 bases from J, with 7 bases in between. This CDR3 has 13 residues.

This sequence joins TRBV2 and TRBJ2-7; TRBD2 agrees at 7 bases. This CDR3 has 16 residues. In germline, CDR1 is SNHLY, CDR2 FYNNEI. V trimming: 3 bases; J trimming: 6 bases; junction bases outside the gene matches: 14. In DNA, the CDR3 is TGTGCCAGCAGTGATTCTTTCAGGGCGGGAGTACCCGAGCAGTACTTC. It yields the protein CASSDSFRAGVPEQYF. The whole variable domain, remainder taken from reference TRBV2 and TRBJ2-7, is EPEVTQTPSHQVTQMGQEVILRCVPISNHLYFYWYRQILGQKVEFLVSFYNNEISEKSEIFDDQFSVERPDGSNFTLKIRSTKLEDSAMYFCASSDSFRAGVPEQYFGPGTRLTVT.

The genes are TRBV27 and TRBJ2-7; 7 positions agree with TRBD1. J was trimmed by 3 bases and V by 3 bases; bases with no gene match: 8. The germline CDR1 and CDR2 sequences are MNHEY and SMNVEV (reference sequence). The CDR3 runs to 15 residues. CDR3 protein: CASSFRGLLGYEQYF. The CDR3 DNA sequence: TGTGCCAGCAGTTTCAGGGGGTTGCTCGGCTACGAGCAGTACTTC.

This chain links TRBV19 with TRBJ2-7; D call uncertain. This CDR3 comprises 14 residues. V was clipped by 3 bases and J by 2 bases, with 11 bases between them. Germline V gene lookup returns CDR1 LNHDA and CDR2 SQIVND (reference sequence). The CDR3 DNA sequence: TGTGCCAGTAGTATGAGGCAGTTCGCCTACGAGCAGTACTTC. Protein sequence: CASSMRQFAYEQYF.

This chain joins TRBV11-2 and TRBJ2-7, with D possibly being TRBD1 or TRBD2 (5 bases each). The CDR3 consists of 16 residues. The V end was cut by 5 bases, the J end by 2 bases, with 19 bases between. CDR1 is SGHAT and CDR2 is FQNNGV in the germline V gene. The CDR3 nucleotides read TGTGCCAGCAGCCTAAGAGGGACGATCGGGGCCTACGAGCAGTACTTC. Translated: CASSLRGTIGAYEQYF.